This TCR beta chain stems from a study of T cells after posttransplantation cyclophosphamide. The CDR3 spans 15 residues. V trimming: 3 bases; J trimming: 5 bases; junction bases outside the gene matches: 9. Germline CDR1 is ENHRY and CDR2 is SYGVKD. Repertoires were generated with immunoSEQ multiplex PCR, while TCRdb's copy carries only in-frame clones and drops some. The repertoire shows over 30,000 clones, none seen only once; the top ten take roughly 1.1%. This clone was observed many times. Its target is not known. Study-wide findings and caveats: Donor-recipient repertoire similarity was low at 1-2 months, rising over year one. TRB overlap between skin or GI tissue T cells and blood was limited.

The sequenced sample was PBMCs. The chain combines TRBV10-3 with TRBJ1-1, with TRBD1 matching 7 bases. The sequence derives from a girl between 10 and 17 years old in good health, CMV-negative, and a related stem cell transplant donor. The CDR3 loop reads CAISEGQGDGTEAFF. The CDR3 bases are TGTGCCATCAGTGAAGGGCAGGGGGACGGAACTGAAGCTTTCTTT.